These 20 T cell receptor beta chains share one sample of origin, sequenced in a study of OX40 agonist ivuxolimab in advanced cancers. The assay was immunoSEQ multiplex PCR, and TCRdb's table has in-frame clones only and misses some. This repertoire shows around 74,000 clones, 65% to 90% found once; its top ten account for 0.66%. The sequencing used CD4+ or CD8+ T cells sorted from blood, collected in a trial of the OX40 agonist ivuxolimab. The source is an adult with an advanced solid tumor such as melanoma, head and neck, liver or kidney cancer.

The rearrangement links TRBV30 to TRBJ2-7, with TRBD1 matching over 7 bases. This CDR3 region has 14 residues. CDR1 is GTSNPN, CDR2 SVGIG, per germline (reference sequence). V shed 2 bases, J shed 10 bases, and the junction held 14 bases outside the gene matches. The CDR3 protein is CAWSPPGQHPPQYF. CDR3 nucleotides: TGTGCCTGGAGTCCCCCGGGACAGCACCCACCCCAGTACTTC.

The V gene is TRBV11-2, the J gene TRBJ2-1; 8 bases line up with TRBD1. J lost 8 bases, V lost 7 bases, and 7 bases had no gene match. The CDR3 length is 13 residues. Germline assignment: CDR1 SGHAT and CDR2 FQNNGV. The CDR3 bases are TGTGCCAGCACCCTCGGACAGGGCGATGAGCAGTTCTTC. Protein sequence: CASTLGQGDEQFF. Looking up the rest from reference TRBV11-2 and TRBJ2-1 gives the full variable domain: EAGVAQSPRYKIIEKRQSVAFWCNPISGHATLYWYQQILGQGPKLLIQFQNNGVVDDSQLPKDRFSAERLKGVDSTLKIQPAKLEDSAVYLCASTLGQGDEQFFGPGTRLTVL.

J is TRBJ2-1 and V is TRBV28; the match to TRBD1 covers 8 bases. Germline V gene lookup returns CDR1 MDHEN and CDR2 SYDVKM. V lost 2 bases to trimming and J lost 6 bases; unmatched junction nucleotides: 9. This CDR3 contains 16 residues. CDR3 nucleotides: TGTGCCAGCAGTTTACCAAGAGGACAGGGTTCCAATGAGCAGTTCTTC. Protein sequence: CASSLPRGQGSNEQFF.

The chain links TRBV7-8 to TRBJ1-3; D gene uncertain. Germline-derived CDR1 and CDR2 are SGHVS and FQNEAQ. V lost 1 base and J lost 0, with 7 bases in between. The length of the CDR3 is 15 residues. CDR3 sequence (DNA): TGTGCCAGCAGCTTAGTGCCAGGCTCTGGAAACACCATATATTTT. Encoded protein: CASSLVPGSGNTIYF. The complete variable domain, with remaining parts taken from reference TRBV7-8 and TRBJ1-3, reads GAGVSQSPRYKVAKRGQDVALRCDPISGHVSLFWYQQALGQGPEFLTYFQNEAQLDKSGLPSDRFFAERPEGSVSTLKIQRTQQEDSAVYLCASSLVPGSGNTIYFGEGSWLTVV.

The rearrangement links TRBV15 to TRBJ2-2, with 10 bases identical to TRBD2. The CDR3 has 14 amino acids. The germline V gene has CDR1 LNHNV and CDR2 YYDKDF (reference sequence). Losses at the gene ends were 7 bases for V and 4 bases for J; bases not matched to a gene: 3. As DNA, the CDR3 is TGTGCCACCACGACTAGCGGGCGCACCGGGGAGCTGTTTTTT. It yields the protein CATTTSGRTGELFF.

The chain links TRBV5-1 to TRBJ2-5; 7 bases are a match to TRBD2. Germline V lookup: CDR1 SGHRS, CDR2 YFSETQ. This CDR3 region has 15 residues. V was clipped by 1 base and J by 4 bases; unmatched bases: 7. DNA of the CDR3: TGCGCCAGCAGCTTGTCCCGCCAGCGGGGAGAGACCCAGTACTTC. Translating it yields CASSLSRQRGETQYF.

The rearrangement links TRBV7-2 to TRBJ2-3; D call uncertain. CDR1 and CDR2 (germline): SGHTA, FQGNSA. This CDR3 spans 15 amino acids. The V and J ends lost 1 base and 2 bases respectively, with 10 bases between them. DNA for the CDR3: TGTGCCAGCAGCTTAGGGGGTACCCACACAGATACGCAGTATTTT. Protein product: CASSLGGTHTDTQYF.

This chain connects TRBV6-5 to TRBJ1-3, with 11 nucleotides matching TRBD1. This CDR3 is built from 14 residues. With 2 bases clipped from V and 10 bases from J, the junction kept 4 bases outside the gene matches. Germline V gene data show CDR1 as MNHEY and CDR2 as SVGAGI. The CDR3 sequence is CASSYQGQGETIYF. The CDR3 DNA reads TGTGCCAGCAGTTACCAGGGACAGGGGGAGACCATATATTTT.

This clone came up a few times. The chain carries TRBV6-1 and TRBJ1-2, with D hard to call. Germline CDR1 is MNHNS and CDR2 is SASEGT. The CDR3 sequence is 13 residues long. Trimming pared 7 bases from V and 7 bases from J, leaving 16 bases between. This CDR3 is CASTREGSSGYTF. DNA for the CDR3: TGTGCCAGCACAAGAGAGGGAAGTAGTGGCTACACCTTC.

This chain joins TRBV23-1 and TRBJ1-3; tentative D call: TRBD1 (6 bases). TRBV23-1 is an ORF for which the function is uncertain. V dropped 6 bases and J dropped 2 bases, with 8 bases sitting between them. CDR3 length equals 13 residues. The CDR3 loop is CASRGGTGNTIYF. In DNA, the CDR3 is TGCGCCAGCAGAGGGGGAACTGGAAACACCATATATTTT.

This rearrangement joins TRBV2 to TRBJ1-3; the match to TRBD1 covers 7 bases. There are 14 residues in the CDR3. V lost 7 bases to trimming and J lost 4 bases; unmatched junction nucleotides: 7. CDR1 and CDR2 from the germline V gene are SNHLY and FYNNEI. The CDR3 sequence is CASKLTGIGNTIYF. The DNA for the CDR3 is TGTGCCAGCAAACTGACAGGGATCGGAAACACCATATATTTT.

This chain joins TRBV4-3 and TRBJ1-6, with D maybe TRBD1 (5 bases). V lost 0 bases to trimming and J lost 0 bases, with 21 bases between them. The CDR3 length is 21 residues. The germline V gene has CDR1 LGHNA and CDR2 YSLEER. CDR3 in DNA: TGCGCCAGCAGCCAAGATGGAGGGGTTTATCACGAAAGCTCCTATAATTCACCCCTCCACTTT. Protein: CASSQDGGVYHESSYNSPLHF.

This clone was recorded a few times. J is TRBJ1-1 and V is TRBV6-5; 8 positions match TRBD1. J lost 4 bases, V lost 8 bases, and 3 bases had no gene match. CDR1 and CDR2 from the germline V gene are MNHEY and SVGAGI. The CDR3 runs 12 residues. In DNA form, the CDR3 reads TGTGCCAGCGGACAGGGCGGCACTGAAGCTTTCTTT. Amino acid sequence: CASGQGGTEAFF.

This chain connects TRBV5-1 to TRBJ2-3; 7 bases line up with TRBD2. The CDR3 spans 15 residues. The trim removed 4 bases at V and 6 bases at J, leaving 11 bases unmatched. From germline, CDR1 is SGHRS and CDR2 YFSETQ. CDR3 sequence: CASSTPGEGGDTQYF. CDR3 DNA sequence: TGCGCCAGCAGCACCCCGGGGGAGGGTGGGGATACGCAGTATTTT.

The CDR3 here is CASETGAGNQPQHF. CDR3 bases: TGTGCCAGTGAGACAGGGGCCGGCAATCAGCCCCAGCATTTT. The gene calls are TRBV19 and TRBJ1-5, with TRBD1 matching 8 bases. CDR1 and CDR2 from the germline V gene are LNHDA and SQIVND (reference sequence). Trimming at V came to 8 bases and at J to 2 bases, leaving 5 bases not matched to a gene. This CDR3 has 14 residues.

This clone has just one count. The genes are TRBV7-6 and TRBJ1-1; D is perhaps TRBD1 (5 bases). Germline V CDR1 and CDR2: SGHVS, FNYEAQ. The CDR3 totals 15 residues. The V end lost 4 bases, the J end lost 3 bases, and 15 bases lay between the germline ends. In DNA form, the CDR3 reads TGTGCCAGCAGCTGGGGGTGGAACAGAGACACTGAAGCTTTCTTT. As protein: CASSWGWNRDTEAFF.

This chain joins TRBV19 and TRBJ1-2, with TRBD1 identical over 8 bases. The germline gives CDR1 LNHDA, CDR2 SQIVND (reference sequence). Germline trimming cut 10 bases from V and 4 bases from J; bases unmatched to any gene: 14. The CDR3 sequence is 15 residues long. This chain's CDR3 is CATRQGQGRSYGYTF. CDR3 nucleotides: TGTGCCACTCGACAGGGGCAGGGGAGGTCCTATGGCTACACCTTC.

The V gene is TRBV19, the J gene TRBJ2-2; 9 bases line up with TRBD2. The germline V gene has CDR1 LNHDA and CDR2 SQIVND (reference sequence). The CDR3 loop spans 16 amino acids. V lost 9 bases to trimming and J lost 3 bases; unmatched junction nucleotides: 11. CDR3 DNA sequence: TGTGCCAGCAGGGGACCGGGACTAGCTTACACCGGGGAGCTGTTTTTT. It yields the protein CASRGPGLAYTGELFF.

The chain employs TRBV19 and TRBJ1-2, with D possibly matching TRBD1 (6 bases). V dropped 8 bases and J dropped 2 bases, with 15 bases sitting between them. The germline CDR1 and CDR2 sequences are LNHDA and SQIVND (reference sequence). The CDR3 has 14 residues. CDR3 sequence: CASRDAQGNYGYTF. The CDR3 DNA reads TGTGCCAGTCGCGACGCACAGGGAAACTATGGCTACACCTTC.

CDR3 DNA: TGCGCCAGCAGCTCCCAGGAGGGACTAGCGGGGGGGCAGGATACGCAGTATTTT. It yields the protein CASSSQEGLAGGQDTQYF. The V gene is TRBV4-1, the J gene TRBJ2-3; 16 bases are shared with TRBD2. The CDR3 covers 18 residues. Germline V lookup: CDR1 MGHRA, CDR2 YSYEKL. Trimming removed 5 bases from V and 6 bases from J; junction bases left unmatched: 11.